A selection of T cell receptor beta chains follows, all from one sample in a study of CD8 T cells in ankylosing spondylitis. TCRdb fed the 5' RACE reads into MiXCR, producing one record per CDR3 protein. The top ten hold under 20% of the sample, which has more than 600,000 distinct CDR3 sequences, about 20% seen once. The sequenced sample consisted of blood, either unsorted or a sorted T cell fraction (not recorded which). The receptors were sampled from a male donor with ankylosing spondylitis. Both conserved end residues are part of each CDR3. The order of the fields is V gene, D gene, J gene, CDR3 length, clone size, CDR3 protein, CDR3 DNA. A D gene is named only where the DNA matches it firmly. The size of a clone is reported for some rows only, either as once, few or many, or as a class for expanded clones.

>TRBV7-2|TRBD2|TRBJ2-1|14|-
CASSLKGGPDEQFF
TGTGCCAGCAGCTTAAAGGGAGGGCCCGATGAGCAGTTCTTC
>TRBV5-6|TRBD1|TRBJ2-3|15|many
CASSWRQGAADTQYF
TGTGCCAGCAGCTGGAGACAGGGTGCAGCAGATACGCAGTATTTT
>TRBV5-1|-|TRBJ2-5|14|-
CASSPRGEGETQYF
TGCGCCAGCAGCCCACGCGGGGAAGGAGAGACCCAGTACTTC
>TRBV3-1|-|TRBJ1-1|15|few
CASSQIFRPGVAAFF
TGTGCCAGCAGCCAAATATTCAGGCCCGGTGTTGCAGCTTTCTTT
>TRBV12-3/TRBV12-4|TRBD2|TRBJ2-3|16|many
CASSPGTKPPWDTQYF
TGTGCCAGCAGTCCCGGGACTAAGCCCCCGTGGGATACGCAGTATTTT
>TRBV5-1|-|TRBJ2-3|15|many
CASSLGTSQRDTQYF
TGCGCCAGCAGCTTGGGGACTTCTCAGAGAGATACGCAGTATTTT
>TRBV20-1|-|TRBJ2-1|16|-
CSARGLTGLSYNEQFF
TGCAGTGCTAGAGGTTTAACGGGCCTCTCCTACAATGAGCAGTTCTTC
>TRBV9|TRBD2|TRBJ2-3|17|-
CASSVVPSGGASDTQYF
TGTGCCAGCAGCGTAGTCCCTAGCGGGGGGGCGTCAGATACGCAGTATTTT
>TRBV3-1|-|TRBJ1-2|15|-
CASSQTPAANYGYTF
TGTGCCAGCAGCCAAACACCGGCGGCTAACTATGGCTACACCTTC
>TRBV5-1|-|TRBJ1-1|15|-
CASSLAPGLGTEAFF
TGCGCCAGCAGCTTGGCCCCAGGGTTAGGCACTGAAGCTTTCTTT
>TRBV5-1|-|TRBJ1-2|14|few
CASSLAPGAPGYTF
TGCGCCAGCAGCTTGGCCCCGGGGGCGCCTGGCTACACCTTC
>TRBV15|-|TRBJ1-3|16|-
CATSRDVGGPGNTIYF
TGTGCCACCAGCAGAGATGTAGGGGGGCCTGGAAACACCATATATTTT
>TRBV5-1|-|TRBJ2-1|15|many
CASSLEVGSYNEQFF
TGCGCCAGCAGCTTGGAGGTGGGTTCCTACAATGAGCAGTTCTTC
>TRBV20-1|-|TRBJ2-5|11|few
CSVAVEETQYF
TGCAGTGTGGCAGTCGAAGAGACCCAGTACTTC
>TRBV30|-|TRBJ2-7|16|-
CAWSVGTGLAPNEQYF
TGTGCCTGGAGTGTAGGGACGGGACTGGCGCCGAACGAGCAGTACTTC
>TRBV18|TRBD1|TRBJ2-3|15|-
CASSVPGQGTDTQYF
TGTGCCAGCTCAGTTCCGGGACAGGGGACAGATACGCAGTATTTT
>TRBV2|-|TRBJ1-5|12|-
CASSDNNQPQHF
TGTGCCAGCAGTGACAATAATCAGCCCCAGCATTTT
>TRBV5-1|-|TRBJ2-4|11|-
CASSNQDIQYF
TGCGCCAGCAGCAACCAGGACATTCAGTACTTC
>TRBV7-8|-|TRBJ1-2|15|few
CASSSGLRLSYGYTF
TGTGCCAGCAGCTCGGGACTACGACTGAGCTATGGCTACACCTTC
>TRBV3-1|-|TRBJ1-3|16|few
CASSPGGGSQVNTIYF
TGTGCCAGCAGCCCCGGCGGGGGGAGTCAAGTAAACACCATATATTTT
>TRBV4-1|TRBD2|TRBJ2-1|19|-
CASRKTTLAGGPIWNEQFF
TGCGCCAGCAGAAAGACCACACTAGCGGGAGGCCCGATCTGGAATGAGCAGTTCTTC
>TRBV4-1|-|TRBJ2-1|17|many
CASSQVLRSGDYNEQFF
TGCGCCAGCAGCCAAGTACTGCGGTCTGGGGACTACAATGAGCAGTTCTTC
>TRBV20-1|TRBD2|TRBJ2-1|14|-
CSAAAGGDFNEQFF
TGCAGTGCTGCAGCGGGAGGGGACTTCAATGAGCAGTTCTTC
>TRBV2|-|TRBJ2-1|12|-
CASTWQSNEQFF
TGTGCCAGCACGTGGCAGAGCAATGAGCAGTTCTTC
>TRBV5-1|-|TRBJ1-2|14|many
CASSYSTDGYGYTF
TGCGCCAGCAGCTATTCAACAGACGGGTATGGCTACACCTTC
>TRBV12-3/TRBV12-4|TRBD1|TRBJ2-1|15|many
CASSFGQGQNNEQFF
TGTGCCAGCAGTTTCGGACAGGGGCAAAACAATGAGCAGTTCTTC
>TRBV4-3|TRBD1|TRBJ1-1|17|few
CASSQVGQAVLKTEAFF
TGCGCCAGCAGCCAAGTAGGACAGGCCGTGTTGAAGACTGAAGCTTTCTTT
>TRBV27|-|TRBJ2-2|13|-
CASSLSRDGELFF
TGTGCCAGCAGTTTATCGCGGGACGGGGAGCTGTTTTTT
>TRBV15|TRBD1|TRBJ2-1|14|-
CATSRKGQYNEQFF
TGTGCCACCAGCAGAAAGGGACAGTACAATGAGCAGTTCTTC
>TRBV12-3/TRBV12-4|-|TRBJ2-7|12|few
CASSRSPYEQYF
TGTGCCAGCAGTCGAAGCCCCTACGAGCAGTACTTC
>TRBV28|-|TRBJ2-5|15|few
CASRPLSGGSETQYF
TGTGCCAGCAGGCCTCTTAGCGGAGGAAGTGAGACCCAGTACTTC
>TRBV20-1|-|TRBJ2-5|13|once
CSASYQDGETQYF
TGCAGTGCTAGTTACCAGGATGGGGAGACCCAGTACTTC
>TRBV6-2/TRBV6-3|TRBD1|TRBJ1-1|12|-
CASRTGTTEAFF
TGTGCCAGCAGGACAGGGACGACTGAAGCTTTCTTT
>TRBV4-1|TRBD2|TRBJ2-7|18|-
CASSQDTRASGENRGQYF
TGCGCCAGCAGCCAAGATACCCGAGCTAGCGGGGAAAATCGCGGGCAGTACTTC
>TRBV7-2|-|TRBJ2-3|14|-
CASSFDWGSDTQYF
TGTGCCAGCAGCTTCGATTGGGGCTCAGATACGCAGTATTTT
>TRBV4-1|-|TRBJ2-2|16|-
CASSLPQRKSTGELFF
TGCGCCAGCAGCCTCCCACAAAGGAAAAGCACCGGGGAGCTGTTTTTT
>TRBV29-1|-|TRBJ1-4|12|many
CSVAEGHEKLFF
TGCAGCGTTGCCGAGGGACATGAAAAACTGTTTTTT
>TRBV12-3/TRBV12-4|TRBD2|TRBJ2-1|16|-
CASSLIAGAVYNEQFF
TGTGCCAGCAGTTTGATAGCGGGAGCAGTGTACAATGAGCAGTTCTTC
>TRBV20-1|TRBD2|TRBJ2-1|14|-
CSAPGLPVTDEQFF
TGCAGTGCACCGGGACTACCGGTGACAGATGAGCAGTTCTTC
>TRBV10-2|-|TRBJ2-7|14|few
CASSESGSSYEQYF
TGCGCCAGCAGTGAGTCTGGAAGCTCCTACGAGCAGTACTTC
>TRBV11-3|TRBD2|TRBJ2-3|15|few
CASSFETGGIDTQYF
TGTGCCAGCAGCTTCGAAACGGGGGGGATAGATACGCAGTATTTT
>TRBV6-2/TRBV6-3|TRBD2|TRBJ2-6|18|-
CASSSGLAGLSGANVLTF
TGTGCCAGCAGTTCGGGACTAGCGGGACTCTCTGGGGCCAACGTCCTGACTTTC
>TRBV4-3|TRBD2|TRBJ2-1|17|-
CASSQDGSGRGFNEQFF
TGCGCCAGCAGCCAAGATGGAAGCGGGAGGGGGTTCAATGAGCAGTTCTTC
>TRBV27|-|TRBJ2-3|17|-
CASRNSDGANLMDTQYF
TGTGCCAGCAGAAACTCAGACGGGGCCAACCTGATGGATACGCAGTATTTT
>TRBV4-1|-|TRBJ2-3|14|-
CASSQERSTDTQYF
TGCGCCAGCAGCCAAGAGCGCAGCACAGATACGCAGTATTTT
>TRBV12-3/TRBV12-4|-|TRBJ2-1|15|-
CASSLSGVTRNEQFF
TGTGCCAGCAGTTTATCGGGAGTGACCCGCAATGAGCAGTTCTTC
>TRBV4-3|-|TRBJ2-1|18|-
CASSQDSLAGTRVHEQFF
TGCGCCAGCAGCCAAGATTCCCTCGCGGGCACCCGGGTCCATGAGCAGTTCTTC
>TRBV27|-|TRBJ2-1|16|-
CASRDTGLGGYNEQFF
TGTGCCAGCAGGGACACAGGGTTAGGCGGCTACAATGAGCAGTTCTTC
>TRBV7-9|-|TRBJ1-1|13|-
CASSFNLGTEAFF
TGTGCCAGCAGCTTTAATCTAGGCACTGAAGCTTTCTTT
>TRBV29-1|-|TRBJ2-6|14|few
CSVLQGSGANVLTF
TGCAGCGTATTACAGGGCTCTGGGGCCAACGTCCTGACTTTC
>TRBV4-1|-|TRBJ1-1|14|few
CASSQVSSNTEAFF
TGCGCCAGCAGCCAAGTCAGCAGCAACACTGAAGCTTTCTTT
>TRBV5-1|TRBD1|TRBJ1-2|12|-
CASSRGQGVYTF
TGCGCCAGCAGCAGAGGACAGGGCGTTTACACCTTC
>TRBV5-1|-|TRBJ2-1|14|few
CASSLGQAVDEQFF
TGCGCCAGCAGCTTAGGGCAGGCGGTCGATGAGCAGTTCTTC
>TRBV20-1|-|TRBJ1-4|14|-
CSARVSGYDEKLFF
TGCAGTGCTAGAGTTTCGGGGTACGATGAAAAACTGTTTTTT
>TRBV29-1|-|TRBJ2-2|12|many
CSVETPNGELFF
TGCAGCGTTGAGACCCCAAACGGGGAGCTGTTTTTT
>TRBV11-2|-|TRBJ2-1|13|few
CASSSGMLNEQFF
TGTGCCAGCAGCTCCGGTATGCTCAATGAGCAGTTCTTC
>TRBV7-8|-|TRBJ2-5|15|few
CASRRTLAPQETQYF
TGTGCCAGCAGACGTACACTAGCCCCCCAAGAGACCCAGTACTTC